This T cell receptor (beta chain) was sequenced for a study of blood T cell repertoires in COVID-19. Study summary: PBMCs, B-cell-depleted T cells, or T cells were the source of the cDNA or gDNA that made up the material.

The CDR3 runs 17 residues. CDR1 is SGHNT and CDR2 is YYREEE in the germline V gene (reference sequence). With 4 bases clipped from V and 7 bases from J, the junction kept 13 bases outside the gene matches. The cohort comprised adults aged roughly 18 to 95 years residing in under 25 US areas. Original analysis: Nucleated cell number was recorded as an estimate derived from reference gene primer amplification. Repertoires were generated with immunoSEQ multiplex PCR, while TCRdb's copy carries only in-frame clones and drops some. From that table come the V and J calls and clone size; the DNA was used to work out D and trimming. The sample holds 150,000 to 200,000 clones, under 85% seen once.

The sequencing sample was made of PBMCs or T cells enriched from blood (not recorded which). This chain uses TRBV5-4 with TRBJ1-4, with 10 bases identical to TRBD1. This receptor was identified in a man aged 45-60 years who had recovered from COVID-19. The CDR3 sequence: CASSLDRDRGRVEKLFF. In DNA form, the CDR3 reads TGTGCCAGCAGCCTAGACCGGGACAGGGGACGGGTTGAAAAACTGTTTTTT.